Given below is one TCR beta chain in context. The target antigen is unknown. The data belong to a study of blood T cells in healthy people across ages. Study-wide results and caveats: Diversity estimates from one million T cells were considered underestimates.

Collection of around 10 milliliters of peripheral blood was performed for each donor. The CDR3 is 13 amino acids. The ends were cut back, 8 bases at V and 4 bases at J, with 14 bases in the middle. Looked up from germline, CDR1 is SNHLY and CDR2 is FYNNEI. A second about 7 to 12 cycle PCR used barcoded and J-beta primers. Sequencing of every sample gave 2.5 million or more CDR3-containing paired-end reads. MiXCR, run by TCRdb on the 5' RACE reads, gives a single entry per CDR3 protein. The sample consists of about 640,000 distinct CDR3 sequences, around three fifths of them appearing once. The chain links TRBV2 to TRBJ1-2, with D possibly matching TRBD1 (5 bases). The sample was blood. The source is a man in his 60s in good health. The CDR3 reads CASSPEQGYGYTF. CDR3 nucleotide sequence: TGTGCCAGCTCCCCTGAGCAGGGCTATGGCTACACCTTC.